Listed below are T cell receptor beta chains from one sample, sequenced in a study of T cells after posttransplantation cyclophosphamide. Produced via immunoSEQ multiplex PCR; TCRdb's table is partial and in-frame only. Listed for the sample are some 40,000 clones, none seen a single time. The specimen was PBMCs. The receptors come from a man younger than 45 in good health and a related stem cell transplant donor. Each CDR3 is given with its conserved first and last residue. D genes are given only for firm matches. For some rows the clone size is stated as once, few or many, or as a class when expanded; others skip it.

abundance: few; v_gene: TRBV11-3; j_gene: TRBJ1-1; d_gene: .; CDR3aa: CASSRDMSTEAFF; CDR3nt: TGTGCCAGCAGTAGGGACATGAGCACTGAAGCTTTCTTT
abundance: many; v_gene: TRBV4-2; j_gene: TRBJ1-2; d_gene: .; CDR3aa: CASSQGNLNYGYTF; CDR3nt: TGTGCCAGCAGCCAAGGTAATCTCAACTATGGCTACACCTTC
abundance: few; v_gene: TRBV9; j_gene: TRBJ2-3; d_gene: .; CDR3aa: CASSSGPPRGTDTQYF; CDR3nt: TGTGCCAGCAGCTCTGGCCCCCCTCGGGGCACAGATACGCAGTATTTT
abundance: many; v_gene: TRBV5-1; j_gene: TRBJ2-2; d_gene: .; CDR3aa: CASKGVTGTGELFF; CDR3nt: TGCGCCAGCAAAGGGGTGACGGGCACCGGGGAGCTGTTTTTT
abundance: many; v_gene: TRBV27; j_gene: TRBJ2-3; d_gene: TRBD2; CDR3aa: CASSFGVGLAGNLTDTQYF; CDR3nt: TGTGCCAGCAGTTTCGGGGTCGGATTAGCGGGAAATCTCACAGATACGCAGTATTTT
abundance: many; v_gene: TRBV5-5; j_gene: TRBJ1-6; d_gene: TRBD1; CDR3aa: CASSPDRAATPALHF; CDR3nt: TGTGCCAGCAGCCCAGACAGGGCCGCGACGCCGGCCCTCCACTTT
abundance: few; v_gene: TRBV4-1; j_gene: TRBJ2-3; d_gene: TRBD1; CDR3aa: CASSQGQGGDTQYF; CDR3nt: TGCGCCAGCAGCCAAGGACAGGGGGGTGATACGCAGTATTTT
abundance: many; v_gene: TRBV6-1; j_gene: TRBJ1-3; d_gene: TRBD1; CDR3aa: CASSESGGIGNTIYF; CDR3nt: TGTGCCAGCAGTGAATCAGGGGGAATCGGAAACACCATATATTTT
abundance: many; v_gene: TRBV29-1; j_gene: TRBJ2-1; d_gene: TRBD2; CDR3aa: CSVGGGEGVYNEQFF; CDR3nt: TGCAGCGTTGGCGGGGGGGAGGGGGTCTACAATGAGCAGTTCTTC
abundance: many; v_gene: TRBV4-1; j_gene: TRBJ2-1; d_gene: TRBD2; CDR3aa: CASSQDIGLAGGPLENEQFF; CDR3nt: TGCGCCAGCAGCCAAGATATAGGACTAGCGGGGGGGCCATTGGAGAATGAGCAGTTCTTC
abundance: many; v_gene: TRBV11-2; j_gene: TRBJ2-5; d_gene: .; CDR3aa: CASSPPGRGKETQYF; CDR3nt: TGTGCCAGCAGCCCTCCTGGGCGGGGTAAAGAGACCCAGTACTTC
abundance: many; v_gene: TRBV6-2/TRBV6-3; j_gene: TRBJ1-1; d_gene: TRBD1; CDR3aa: CASRRGDRGSGYTEAFF; CDR3nt: TGTGCCAGCAGACGAGGGGACAGGGGGTCGGGTTACACTGAAGCTTTCTTT
abundance: many; v_gene: TRBV19; j_gene: TRBJ1-1; d_gene: .; CDR3aa: CASSIAGAQTEAFF; CDR3nt: TGTGCCAGTAGTATTGCGGGGGCGCAGACTGAAGCTTTCTTT
abundance: many; v_gene: TRBV5-4; j_gene: TRBJ2-2; d_gene: .; CDR3aa: CASSPGQNTGELFF; CDR3nt: TGTGCCAGCAGCCCTGGACAGAACACCGGGGAGCTGTTTTTT
abundance: .; v_gene: TRBV9; j_gene: TRBJ1-2; d_gene: TRBD1; CDR3aa: CASSGRDSYGYTF; CDR3nt: TGTGCCAGCAGCGGTAGGGACAGCTATGGCTACACCTTC
abundance: many; v_gene: TRBV6-1; j_gene: TRBJ2-7; d_gene: .; CDR3aa: CASSEAGEQYF; CDR3nt: TGTGCCAGCAGTGAAGCCGGGGAGCAGTACTTC
abundance: many; v_gene: TRBV2; j_gene: TRBJ2-3; d_gene: TRBD2; CDR3aa: CANRLAGGQRDTQYF; CDR3nt: TGTGCCAACCGACTAGCGGGGGGGCAGAGAGATACGCAGTATTTT
abundance: many; v_gene: TRBV7-3; j_gene: TRBJ1-3; d_gene: .; CDR3aa: CASKGAGNTIYF; CDR3nt: TGTGCCAGCAAGGGGGCTGGAAACACCATATATTTT
abundance: many; v_gene: TRBV6-5; j_gene: TRBJ1-1; d_gene: TRBD1; CDR3aa: CASSADREGTEAFF; CDR3nt: TGTGCCAGCAGTGCGGACAGGGAGGGCACTGAAGCTTTCTTT
abundance: many; v_gene: TRBV5-6; j_gene: TRBJ2-4; d_gene: TRBD1; CDR3aa: CASSTGTGDGIQYF; CDR3nt: TGTGCCAGCAGCACAGGGACAGGGGACGGCATTCAGTACTTC
abundance: .; v_gene: TRBV4-1; j_gene: TRBJ2-4; d_gene: .; CDR3aa: CASSQDEGGFGNIQYF; CDR3nt: TGCGCCAGCAGCCAAGATGAGGGCGGGTTCGGAAACATTCAGTACTTC
abundance: few; v_gene: TRBV5-1; j_gene: TRBJ2-5; d_gene: TRBD2; CDR3aa: CASSLAPSSGGQETQYF; CDR3nt: TGCGCCAGCAGCTTGGCTCCCTCTAGCGGGGGGCAAGAGACCCAGTACTTC
abundance: many; v_gene: TRBV7-9; j_gene: TRBJ2-1; d_gene: .; CDR3aa: CASSPIRHVYNEQFF; CDR3nt: TGTGCCAGCAGCCCTATCCGACACGTCTACAATGAGCAGTTCTTC
abundance: few; v_gene: TRBV5-1; j_gene: TRBJ2-1; d_gene: .; CDR3aa: CASSLLGPNNEQFF; CDR3nt: TGCGCCAGCAGCTTGTTGGGGCCTAATAATGAGCAGTTCTTC
abundance: many; v_gene: TRBV12-3/TRBV12-4; j_gene: TRBJ1-5; d_gene: .; CDR3aa: CASSLRGGAMSNQPQHF; CDR3nt: TGTGCCAGCAGTCTTCGGGGGGGGGCGATGAGCAATCAGCCCCAGCATTTT
abundance: many; v_gene: TRBV2; j_gene: TRBJ1-2; d_gene: .; CDR3aa: CASSEARVGYTF; CDR3nt: TGTGCCAGCAGTGAAGCCAGGGTCGGCTACACCTTC
abundance: few; v_gene: TRBV28; j_gene: TRBJ1-1; d_gene: TRBD1; CDR3aa: CASSLARTGSTEAFF; CDR3nt: TGTGCCAGCAGTCTAGCTCGGACAGGGAGCACTGAAGCTTTCTTT
abundance: .; v_gene: TRBV6-5; j_gene: TRBJ2-7; d_gene: .; CDR3aa: CATFDSYEQYF; CDR3nt: TGTGCCACCTTCGACAGCTACGAGCAGTACTTC
abundance: .; v_gene: TRBV6-4; j_gene: TRBJ2-3; d_gene: TRBD1; CDR3aa: CASSEQGAPTDTQYF; CDR3nt: TGTGCCAGCAGTGAGCAGGGGGCTCCCACAGATACGCAGTATTTT